The T cell receptor (beta chain) under discussion was sequenced for a study of T cells in Graves' hyperthyroidism and ophthalmopathy. This clonotype occurred a few times. Amplified TCR beta CDR3 regions derived from RNA transcripts. TCR CDR3 regions were first amplified by RT-PCR with HTBI primers. In TCRdb, the multiplex PCR reads were re-called with MiXCR into one record per CDR3 protein. The repertoire has about 840,000 distinct CDR3 sequences, 38% of them found once; the top ten carry 7% to 10%. Losses at the gene ends were 7 bases for V and 0 bases for J; bases not matched to a gene: 10. This CDR3 spans 16 amino acids. Germline values: CDR1 MNHEY, CDR2 SVGAGI.

The gene calls are TRBV6-5 and TRBJ1-1; 8 nucleotides align to TRBD1. The sample was blood. The source is a man younger than 35 with Graves' hyperthyroidism. The CDR3: CASTIGQGFMNTEAFF. CDR3 coding DNA: TGTGCCAGCACCATAGGACAGGGCTTCATGAACACTGAAGCTTTCTTT.